The TCR beta chain described here comes from a study of cytomegalovirus exposure and HLA in healthy donors. Broader study findings: Reportedly, diagnosis of cytomegalovirus status by the classifier showed high specificity and sensitivity. The analysis excluded some indistinguishable V segments, including TRBV6-2 and TRBV6-3.

This PCR relied on a set of 60 Vbeta primers and 13 Jbeta primers. Generated by immunoSEQ multiplex PCR, the TCRdb table keeps only in-frame clones and is missing some. The sample has about 170,000 clones; around 85% are singletons. Germline V gene data show CDR1 as MGHRA and CDR2 as YSYEKL. CDR3 length: 14 residues. With V trimmed by 4 bases and J by 0 bases, 1 base remained unmatched. Comment on this clone: Its antigen remains unknown. The sample has other DNA sequences that encode this CDR3 too.

Sequenced input: PBMCs. V is TRBV4-1 and J is TRBJ1-1; TRBD1 matches at 8 bases. This receptor was obtained from a male donor in good health and CMV-seronegative. In DNA, the CDR3 is TGCGCCAGCAGCCCGGGACAGGTGAACACTGAAGCTTTCTTT. This encodes CASSPGQVNTEAFF.